The 7 T cell receptor beta chains below all came from one sample that was sequenced in a study of blood T cell repertoires in COVID-19. Measured with immunoSEQ multiplex PCR; TCRdb has only the in-frame clones, and not every one. The data hold hundreds of thousands of clones, with roughly four fifths observed a single time. What was sequenced was peripheral blood. The receptors were gathered from a woman aged 40 to 55 with active or convalescent COVID-19.

This sequence joins TRBV2 and TRBJ2-7; D possibly corresponds to TRBD1 (6 bases). CDR1 and CDR2 (germline): SNHLY, FYNNEI. This CDR3 spans 18 amino acids. Trimming stripped 4 bases from V and 0 bases from J, with 22 bases between. CDR3 nucleotides: TGTGCCAGCAGTGGAGACGATATGAAGGGGGTTCTCTCCTACGAGCAGTACTTC. Encoded protein: CASSGDDMKGVLSYEQYF.

With regard to this clone: Its ends do not fully match the called genes, so a read error is possible. The chain recombines TRBV4-2 with TRBJ2-6; weak D call: TRBD2 (6 bases). The CDR3 is made up of 20 amino acids. Germline CDR1 is LGHNA and CDR2 is YNFKEQ. The CDR3 nucleotides read TGTGCCGGCAGCCAAGCGGGCGATCTGCGGAGGAGCTCTGGGGCCAACGTCCTGACTTTC. This gives the protein CAGSQAGDLRRSSGANVLTF.

V is TRBV28 and J is TRBJ1-3; D is perhaps TRBD1 (5 bases). The CDR3 runs 16 residues. V lost 3 bases to trimming and J lost 0 bases, with 12 bases between them. In germline, CDR1 is MDHEN, CDR2 SYDVKM. The DNA of the CDR3 is TGTGCCAGCAGTTTGGGGGGGACCGCCTCTGGAAACACCATATATTTT. This encodes CASSLGGTASGNTIYF.

The chain recombines TRBV7-2 with TRBJ1-1; 8 bases fit TRBD1. This CDR3 contains 14 residues. With 5 bases clipped from V and 7 bases from J, the junction kept 9 bases outside the gene matches. Germline V gives CDR1 SGHTA, CDR2 FQGNSA. The CDR3: CASSPPDRAYEAFF. The CDR3 DNA is TGTGCCAGCAGCCCCCCGGACAGGGCGTATGAAGCTTTCTTT.

The chain recombines TRBV30 with TRBJ1-4; D is ambiguous. Between the trimmed V and J ends, which lost 2 bases and 10 bases, there was a span of 11 bases. In germline, CDR1 is GTSNPN, CDR2 SVGIG (reference sequence). CDR3 size: 12 residues. This CDR3 is CAWSLRSGKLFF. The CDR3 nucleotides are TGTGCCTGGAGTCTGCGGAGCGGAAAACTGTTTTTT.

CDR3 sequence (DNA): TGCACCAGCAGCCAAACCCCCAGGCGGGAGAACACCGGGGAGCTGTTTTTT. Its protein is CTSSQTPRRENTGELFF. The chain carries TRBV1 and TRBJ2-2; the D call of TRBD2 is as the table states it, not checked on the DNA. TRBV1 is a pseudogene. The CDR3 sequence is 17 residues long.

The V and J genes are TRBV27 and TRBJ2-7; D perhaps matches TRBD1 (5 bases). The CDR3 loop spans 13 amino acids. CDR1 is MNHEY and CDR2 is SMNVEV in the germline V gene (reference sequence). Trimming took 3 bases from V and 3 from J, leaving 9 bases between them. The CDR3 region has the DNA TGTGCCAGCAGTTTTTCCAGGGACTACGAGCAGTACTTC. Translation: CASSFSRDYEQYF.